This T cell receptor (beta chain) was identified during a study of blood T cell repertoires in COVID-19. V shed 5 bases, J shed 1 base, and the junction held 8 bases outside the gene matches. CDR3 length equals 16 residues. The germline CDR1 and CDR2 sequences are SGHVS and FNYEAQ. Repertoires were generated with immunoSEQ multiplex PCR, while TCRdb's copy carries only in-frame clones and drops some. Of about 480,000 clones listed, approximately 90% are singletons. This TCR derives from a woman aged 30 to 39 with acute or convalescent COVID-19. The sequenced sample consisted of peripheral blood. This chain uses TRBV7-6 with TRBJ2-1; 7 bases map to TRBD1. CDR3 in DNA: TGTGCCAGCAGCGACTACAGGGGACGATCCTACAATGAGCAGTTCTTC. Translation: CASSDYRGRSYNEQFF.